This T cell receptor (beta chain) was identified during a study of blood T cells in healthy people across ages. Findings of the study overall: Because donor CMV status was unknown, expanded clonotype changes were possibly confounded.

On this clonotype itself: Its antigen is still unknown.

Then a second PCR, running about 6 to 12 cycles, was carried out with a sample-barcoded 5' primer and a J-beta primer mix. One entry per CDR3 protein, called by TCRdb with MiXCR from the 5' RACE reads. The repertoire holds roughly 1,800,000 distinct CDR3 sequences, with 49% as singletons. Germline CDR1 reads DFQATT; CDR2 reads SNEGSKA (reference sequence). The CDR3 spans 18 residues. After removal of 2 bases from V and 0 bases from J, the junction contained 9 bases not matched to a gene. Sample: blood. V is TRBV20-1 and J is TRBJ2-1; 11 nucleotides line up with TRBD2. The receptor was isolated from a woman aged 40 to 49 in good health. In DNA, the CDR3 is TGCAGTGCTAGAAGACCTAGCGGGGGGTACCGCTCCTACAATGAGCAGTTCTTC. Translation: CSARRPSGGYRSYNEQFF.